These 5 T cell receptor beta chains were sequenced from one sample in a study of OX40 agonist ivuxolimab in advanced cancers. Receptor amplification or capture employed the immunoSEQ multiplex PCR assay. The table was pulled from immuneACCESS by TCRdb, which kept in-frame rearrangements only. Such tables lose some clones; where checked, under half of the loss comes from unresolved V genes, and the rest has no known cause. The sample table records some 72,000 clones; 92% of these occur just once. Approximately 0.5% of the sample is in the top ten clones. The material sequenced was CD4+ or CD8+ T cells sorted from blood, taken in a trial of the OX40 agonist ivuxolimab. The origin of the receptors is an adult with an advanced solid tumor such as melanoma, head and neck, liver or kidney cancer.

The gene calls are TRBV18 and TRBJ2-5; D is possibly TRBD1 (5 bases). Germline lookup yields CDR1 KGHSH and CDR2 LQKENI. This CDR3 contains 13 residues. Trimming removed 3 bases from V and 5 bases from J, with 10 bases in between. Here the CDR3 DNA reads TGTGCCAGCTCACCTCAGGGCCCGGAGACCCAGTACTTC. This gives the protein CASSPQGPETQYF.

The chain couples TRBV5-1 to TRBJ2-1, with 8 nucleotides matching TRBD2. CDR3 size: 16 residues. V lost 6 bases to trimming and J lost 2 bases; unmatched junction nucleotides: 10. Looked up from germline, CDR1 is SGHRS and CDR2 is YFSETQ. CDR3: CASKLGMGLAYNEQFF. CDR3 nucleotides: TGCGCCAGCAAGCTTGGGATGGGACTAGCCTACAATGAGCAGTTCTTC.

A single count supports this clone. This rearrangement joins TRBV5-4 to TRBJ2-3; TRBD2 matches 12 bases. Germline lookup yields CDR1 SGHNT and CDR2 YYREEE (reference sequence). This CDR3 has 13 amino acids. V dropped 2 bases and J dropped 14; count of bases not matched to a gene: 6. The CDR3 coding sequence is TGTGCCAGCAGCTTTCTAGCGGGAGGGCTTTCGTATTTT. The encoded protein is CASSFLAGGLSYF.

The gene calls are TRBV19 and TRBJ2-3, with 7 bases matching TRBD2. V lost 6 bases, J lost 2 bases, and 14 bases stayed unmatched. CDR1 and CDR2 from the germline V gene are LNHDA and SQIVND (reference sequence). The CDR3 consists of 17 residues. CDR3 region: CASRTRRDYLTTDTQYF. CDR3 bases: TGTGCCAGTAGAACCCGCCGGGACTACCTAACCACAGATACGCAGTATTTT.

CDR3: CASSLGRFEQYF. DNA of the CDR3: TGTGCCAGCAGCTTAGGCCGTTTCGAGCAGTACTTC. V usage is TRBV13 and J usage is TRBJ2-7; D remains ambiguous. Trimming pared 0 bases from V and 6 bases from J, leaving 6 bases between. This CDR3 is built from 12 residues. Germline V gene sequence: CDR1 PRHDT, CDR2 FYEKMQ (reference sequence).